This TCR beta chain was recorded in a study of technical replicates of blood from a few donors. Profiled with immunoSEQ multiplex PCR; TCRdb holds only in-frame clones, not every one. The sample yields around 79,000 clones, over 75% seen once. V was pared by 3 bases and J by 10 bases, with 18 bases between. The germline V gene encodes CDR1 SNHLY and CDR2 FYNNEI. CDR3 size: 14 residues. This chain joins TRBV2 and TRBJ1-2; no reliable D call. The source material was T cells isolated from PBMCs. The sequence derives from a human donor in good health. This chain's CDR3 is CASSDEGLLSAYTF. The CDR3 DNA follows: TGTGCCAGCAGTGATGAGGGCCTCCTTTCCGCCTACACCTTC.